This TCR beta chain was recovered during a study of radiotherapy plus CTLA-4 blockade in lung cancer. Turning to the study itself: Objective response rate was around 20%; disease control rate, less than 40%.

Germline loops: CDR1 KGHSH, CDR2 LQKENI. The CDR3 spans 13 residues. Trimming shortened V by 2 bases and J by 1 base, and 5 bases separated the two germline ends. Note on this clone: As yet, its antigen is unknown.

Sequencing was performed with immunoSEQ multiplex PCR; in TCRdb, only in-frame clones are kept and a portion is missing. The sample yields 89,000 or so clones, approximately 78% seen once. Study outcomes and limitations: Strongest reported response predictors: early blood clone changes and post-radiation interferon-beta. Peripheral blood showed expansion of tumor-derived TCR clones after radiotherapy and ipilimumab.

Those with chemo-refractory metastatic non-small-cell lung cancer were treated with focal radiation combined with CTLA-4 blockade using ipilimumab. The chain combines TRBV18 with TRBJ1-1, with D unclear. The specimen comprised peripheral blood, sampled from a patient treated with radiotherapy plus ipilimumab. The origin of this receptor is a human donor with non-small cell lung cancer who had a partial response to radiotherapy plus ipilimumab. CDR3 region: CASSPTKNTEAFF. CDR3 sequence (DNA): TGTGCCAGCTCACCAACTAAGAACACTGAAGCTTTCTTT. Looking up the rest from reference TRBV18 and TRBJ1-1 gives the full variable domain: NAGVMQNPRHLVRRRGQEARLRCSPMKGHSHVYWYRQLPEEGLKFMVYLQKENIIDESGMPKERFSAEFPKEGPSILRIQQVVRGDSAAYFCASSPTKNTEAFFGQGTRLTVV.